This T cell receptor beta chain was identified during a study of spatial heterogeneity in lung cancer. About the research overall: Sequences of the beta chain were consistently detected in greater numbers than alpha-chain sequences. Raw-read counts averaged over ten per unique TCR and UMI combination.

Relative to its sample, this clonotype is medium-sized. The library was built for alpha chains, so this beta chain is an off-target read and its size means little. Stated time point: sample taken at primary tumor resection. Sequencing of whole RNA from tumor, nontumor lung or frozen PBMC involved no sorting. The donors, about 74 patients with untreated early-stage non-small cell lung cancer, provided the samples. Single TCR cDNA molecules each had their own unique molecular identifier. TCRdb recomputed calls from the 5' RACE reads with MiXCR, one row per CDR3 protein. The sample holds about 2,600 distinct CDR3 sequences; 4% to 4.5% are singletons and the top ten take 25% to 30%. Germline CDR1 SGHTA, CDR2 FQGTGA. The CDR3 length is 13 residues. Germline trimming cut 5 bases from V and 6 bases from J; bases unmatched to any gene: 4.

The source was normal lung tissue next to the tumor, collected at surgery. V is TRBV7-3 and J is TRBJ2-3; TRBD2 matches 8 bases. This TCR came from a female donor with early-stage non-small cell lung cancer. This CDR3 reads CASSRREGDTQYF. CDR3 sequence (DNA): TGTGCCAGCAGCCGTCGGGAGGGGGATACGCAGTATTTT.